A selection of T cell receptor beta chains follows, all from one sample in a study of T cell responses to AZD1222 COVID-19 vaccine. Sequencing was performed with immunoSEQ multiplex PCR; in TCRdb, only in-frame clones are kept and a portion is missing. Among some 100,000 clones listed, 80% to 90% were seen once. The starting material was peripheral blood, obtained on day 0 of AZD1222 vaccination. The receptors stem from an adult in good health. The CDR3 runs from the conserved cysteine through the conserved F or W. D genes are given only for firm matches. Size is omitted from some rows. Given values are once, few, many or a class for expanded clones.

NA TRBJ2-7 NA TRBV6-2/TRBV6-3 TGTGCCAGCAGTTACTCGCTTGCGGCCGAGCAGTACTTC CASSYSLAAEQYF
NA TRBJ1-6 NA TRBV9 TGTGCCAGCAGCGTATCGGGGGTGCATTCACCCCTCCACTTT CASSVSGVHSPLHF
NA TRBJ2-5 NA TRBV7-2 TGTGCCAGCAGCTTACTAGCGAACCAAGAGACCCAGTACTTC CASSLLANQETQYF
NA TRBJ2-3 TRBD1 TRBV9 TGTGCCAGCAGCAGACAGGGCGCGATTGGCACAGATACGCAGTATTTT CASSRQGAIGTDTQYF
NA TRBJ1-3 NA TRBV7-8 TGTGCCAGCAGCCCCGCGAGGATCTCTGGAAACACCATATATTTT CASSPARISGNTIYF
NA TRBJ2-5 NA TRBV5-1 TGCGCCAGCAGCCTGGGGGCGGGAGTTGGAGAGACCCAGTACTTC CASSLGAGVGETQYF
NA TRBJ1-2 NA TRBV27 TGTGCCAGCGGTCCCAGGGACCTCTATGGCTACACCTTC CASGPRDLYGYTF
NA TRBJ1-5 NA TRBV10-3 TGTGCCATCAGTCTGGACAGCCACAATCAGCCCCAGCATTTT CAISLDSHNQPQHF
NA TRBJ1-2 TRBD1 TRBV3-1/TRBV3-2 TGTGCCAGCAGCCCTCCCGGGACAGGGGTCTATGGCTACACCTTC CASSPPGTGVYGYTF
NA TRBJ2-7 NA TRBV9 TGTGCCAGCAGCGTAGGGAGTAACCCTTACGAGCAGTACTTC CASSVGSNPYEQYF
NA TRBJ1-2 NA TRBV14 TGTGCCAGCAGCCAAGATCTAGAGGGGGTGAACACCTTC CASSQDLEGVNTF
once TRBJ2-1 NA TRBV5-4 TGTGCCACCCGAAATGTAGCACGTGAGCAGTTCTTC CATRNVAREQFF
few TRBJ2-7 TRBD2 TRBV18 TGTGCCAGCTCACCAAAGCTAGCGGGAGACCTCGAGCAGTACTTC CASSPKLAGDLEQYF
once TRBJ1-1 NA TRBV5-1 TGCGCCAGCAGCTCGGCGGGGGCTTCGAGAAGCACTGAAGCTTTCTTT CASSSAGASRSTEAFF
NA TRBJ1-3 TRBD1 TRBV7-9 TGTGCCAGCAGCTCCTCGGACAGGGTGGAACTGGCTGGAAACACCATATATTTT CASSSSDRVELAGNTIYF
NA TRBJ1-3 TRBD1 TRBV10-3 TGTGCCATCAGTCCCCTCGGGACAGGGGGCTCTGGAAACACCATATATTTT CAISPLGTGGSGNTIYF
NA TRBJ2-1 TRBD2 TRBV7-2 TGTGCCAGCAGCTCCGGACTAGCAAGCGGGGAGCAGTTCTTC CASSSGLASGEQFF
NA TRBJ2-5 TRBD2 TRBV28 TGTGCCAGCAGTTCCCGACTAGCGGGAGTAGGGAAGACCCAGTACTTC CASSSRLAGVGKTQYF
NA TRBJ2-5 TRBD2 TRBV19 TGTGCCAGTAAGGGACTACCTCAAGAGACCCAGTACTTC CASKGLPQETQYF
few TRBJ1-1 TRBD1 TRBV5-6 TGTGCCAGCAGCATCGGACAGGGGGCCGGTGAAGCTTTCTTT CASSIGQGAGEAFF
few TRBJ2-5 TRBD1 TRBV2 TGTGCCAGCAGGGACAGGGTTGGAGAGACCCAGTACTTC CASRDRVGETQYF
NA TRBJ2-5 TRBD2 TRBV2 TGTGCCAGCAGTGTGGCTAGCGGGAGGTCCGAAGAGACCCAGTACTTC CASSVASGRSEETQYF
NA TRBJ2-1 NA TRBV18 TGTGCCAGCTCACTAGCGGCTAGCTCCTACAATGAGCAGTTCTTC CASSLAASSYNEQFF
NA TRBJ2-1 TRBD2 TRBV7-8 TGTGCCAGCAGCACATCCGGGACTAGCGGGGCCCGGGGAGGGTTCTTC CASSTSGTSGARGGFF
NA TRBJ1-6 TRBD1 TRBV4-3 TGCGCCAGCAGCCAGGCTACCGGGACAGGTAGATCACCCCTCCACTTT CASSQATGTGRSPLHF
NA TRBJ2-5 TRBD1 TRBV5-4 TGTGCCAGCAGCGGGACAGCACAAGAGACCCAGTACTTC CASSGTAQETQYF
once TRBJ1-6 NA TRBV27 TGTGCCAGTAAGGTCCCGGGGAATTCACCCCTCCACTTT CASKVPGNSPLHF
NA TRBJ2-1 TRBD2 TRBV5-1 TGCGCCAGCAGCTTCGACCTTAGCGGGCATGAGCAGTTCTTC CASSFDLSGHEQFF
NA TRBJ1-6 NA TRBV6-2/TRBV6-3 TGTGCCAGCAGTTACCCGGGACTCTGGAGCTCCTATAATTCACCCCTCCACTTT CASSYPGLWSSYNSPLHF
NA TRBJ2-5 TRBD1 TRBV7-9 TGTGCTAGCAGCTCCCAGGGGGCGTCGGAGACCCAGTACTTC CASSSQGASETQYF
NA TRBJ1-2 NA TRBV3-1/TRBV3-2 TGTGCCAGCAGCCTCGACGGGCCAGGACGCCATGGCTACACCTTC CASSLDGPGRHGYTF
NA TRBJ2-5 TRBD1 TRBV5-6 TGTGCCAGCAGCTTGGTGGACAGGGTCGAGACCCAGTACTTC CASSLVDRVETQYF
once TRBJ2-1 TRBD2 TRBV27 TGTGCCACTTCGCCCGGACTAGCGGATATCTGGGAGGCCTACAATGAGCAGTTCTTC CATSPGLADIWEAYNEQFF